This T cell receptor (beta chain) was found in a study of T cells in Graves' hyperthyroidism and ophthalmopathy. Study in general: Before any treatment, at initial diagnosis, peripheral blood was collected. Study-level results: In validation, the model predicted ophthalmopathy. These predictions came a median about 6.5 months before onset. Most thyroid-expanded clonotypes above 0.001 were also found in blood.

The trim removed 7 bases at V and 6 bases at J, leaving 6 bases unmatched. Germline assignment: CDR1 GTSNPN and CDR2 SVGIG (reference sequence). CDR3 length: 13 residues. RNA transcripts served as the template for amplifying TCR beta CDR3 regions. Carried out on the TCR CDR3, a first-round RT-PCR used the HTBI primer set. Via MiXCR, TCRdb re-called the multiplex PCR reads, giving one row per CDR3 protein. The sample lists about 380,000 distinct CDR3 sequences; about 18% were seen once. On this clonotype itself: As yet, its antigen is unknown.

V and J are TRBV30 and TRBJ1-5; TRBD1 matches at 10 bases. The sequencing input was blood. The sequence was collected from a man in his late teens or twenties with Graves' ophthalmopathy. Here the CDR3 reads CALGQGQGQPQHF. The CDR3 DNA reads as TGTGCCTTGGGACAGGGGCAAGGTCAGCCCCAGCATTTT.